The 19 T cell receptor beta chains in this list originate from one sample, sequenced in a study of blood T cell repertoires in COVID-19. Measured with immunoSEQ multiplex PCR; TCRdb has only the in-frame clones, and not every one. Among about 480,000 clones, 70% to 90% were seen once, and the ten largest hold under 2.5%. Sample: PBMCs or T cells enriched from blood (not recorded which). These receptors all come from a woman aged 18-29 years with acute COVID-19.

This chain joins TRBV4-1 and TRBJ2-1; D uncertain. The CDR3 loop spans 17 amino acids. V was pared by 0 bases and J by 0 bases, with 12 bases between. Germline CDR1 MGHRA, CDR2 YSYEKL. The CDR3 region has the DNA TGCGCCAGCAGCCAAGATCGGGTCCCGAGCTCCTACAATGAGCAGTTCTTC. It yields the protein CASSQDRVPSSYNEQFF.

This chain joins TRBV6-2 or TRBV6-3 and TRBJ2-1, with 7 positions matching TRBD2. The V segment lost 3 bases and the J segment 9 bases; nucleotides outside the gene matches: 17. CDR3 length: 17 amino acids. Germline CDR1 MNHEY, CDR2 SVGEGT. CDR3: CASSYYPGLAGEIEQFF. CDR3 nucleotides: TGTGCCAGCAGTTATTATCCGGGACTCGCGGGAGAGATTGAGCAGTTCTTC.

Of note for this clone: This CDR3 is also generated by other DNA sequences in the sample. The V call is TRBV11-2, the J call TRBJ2-2; D is possibly TRBD1 (5 bases). From germline, CDR1 is SGHAT and CDR2 FQNNGV. The CDR3 is made up of 16 amino acids. V lost 0 bases and J lost 1, with 9 bases in between. The CDR3 DNA reads TGTGCCAGCAGCTTAGACAGGGTCGGGAACACCGGGGAGCTGTTTTTT. Amino acids: CASSLDRVGNTGELFF.

The genes are TRBV6-2 or TRBV6-3 and TRBJ2-7, with a possible D match to TRBD2 (6 bases). CDR3 length: 19 residues. Trimming removed 7 bases at V and 3 bases at J, with 31 bases between. Germline V gene data show CDR1 as MNHEY and CDR2 as SVGEGT. In DNA form, the CDR3 reads TGTGCCAGCACCCCGGGGGAGGTAGCGGTCCAGCACCCTCACTACGAGCAGTACTTC. It encodes CASTPGEVAVQHPHYEQYF.

Concerning this clone: A much larger clone sits a single nucleotide away, making a read error possible. The chain combines TRBV12-3 or TRBV12-4 with TRBJ1-2, with 8 positions matching TRBD1. V was pared by 6 bases and J by 6 bases, with 3 bases of the junction left unmatched. CDR3 length: 12 residues. This chain's CDR3 is CASSRTGNGYTF. In DNA form, the CDR3 reads TGTGCCAGCAGCCGGACAGGGAATGGCTACACCTTC.

This clone appeared a single time. The chain joins TRBV2 to TRBJ1-4, with 8 bases lining up with TRBD1. The germline V gene encodes CDR1 SNHLY and CDR2 FYNNEI. Trimming cost V 6 bases and J 4 bases; bases outside gene matches: 4. CDR3 length: 14 residues. The CDR3 sequence is CASSGDRFNEKLFF. The CDR3 nucleotides read TGTGCCAGCAGCGGGGACAGGTTTAATGAAAAACTGTTTTTT.

V usage is TRBV7-8 and J usage is TRBJ2-3, with 12 bases aligning to TRBD1. Per germline, CDR1 SGHVS and CDR2 FQNEAQ. The V segment lost 5 bases and the J segment 2 bases; nucleotides outside the gene matches: 2. The CDR3 sequence is 15 residues long. CDR3 sequence: CASSPGQGATDTQYF. The CDR3 nucleotides read TGTGCCAGCAGCCCGGGACAGGGGGCCACAGATACGCAGTATTTT.

This clone showed up just a few times. The rearrangement joins TRBV5-6 to TRBJ2-1; 8 bases align to TRBD1. V dropped 0 bases and J dropped 8; count of bases not matched to a gene: 7. Germline assignment: CDR1 SGHDT and CDR2 YYEEEE. The CDR3 contains 15 residues. This chain's CDR3 is CASSLELTGADEQFF. In DNA, the CDR3 is TGTGCCAGCAGCTTGGAATTGACAGGGGCAGATGAGCAGTTCTTC.

The CDR3 coding sequence is TGCAGCGTTGTAAGGACGGACACCTACGAGCAGTACTTC. It translates to CSVVRTDTYEQYF. The rearrangement joins TRBV29-1 to TRBJ2-7; weak D call: TRBD1 (5 bases). Germline assignment: CDR1 SQVTM and CDR2 ANQGSEA. The CDR3 covers 13 residues. Trimming stripped 4 bases from V and 2 bases from J, with 12 bases between.

The rearrangement uses TRBV25-1 and TRBJ1-2; D ambiguous. Deletions cut 4 bases from V and 2 bases from J, with 5 bases between. The CDR3 is 12 residues long. Germline CDR1 and CDR2: MGHDK and SYGVNS. The CDR3 DNA sequence: TGTGCCAGCAGTGGAGGGAACTATGGCTACACCTTC. Translation: CASSGGNYGYTF.

The V and J genes are TRBV4-3 and TRBJ2-3, with TRBD2 matching over 8 bases. This CDR3 region has 17 residues. CDR1 is LGHNA, CDR2 YSLEER, per germline. The ends lost 0 bases at V and 2 bases at J; junction bases unmatched: 7. DNA of the CDR3: TGCGCCAGCAGCCAAGAGGGTAGCGGGGTTCTCACAGATACGCAGTATTTT. The encoded protein is CASSQEGSGVLTDTQYF.

The chain recombines TRBV9 with TRBJ2-1; TRBD2 matches 8 bases. CDR3 length: 16 amino acids. The V gene end was trimmed by 3 bases and the J gene end by 15 bases; junction bases not matched to a gene: 20. Germline CDR1 SGDLS, CDR2 YYNGEE. The CDR3 loop is CASSGAEGLEFTAGFF. CDR3 in DNA: TGTGCCAGCAGCGGTGCGGAGGGACTAGAGTTCACCGCGGGGTTCTTC.

The chain recombines TRBV20-1 with TRBJ1-6; D unclear. Germline V gives CDR1 DFQATT, CDR2 SNEGSKA (reference sequence). Trimming cost V 3 bases and J 6 bases, with 3 bases left between them. The CDR3 is made up of 11 amino acids. The CDR3 sequence is CSASLNSPLHF. The CDR3 region has the DNA TGCAGTGCTAGTCTTAATTCACCCCTCCACTTT.

This clone has a handful of counts. The V gene is TRBV2, the J gene TRBJ1-6; TRBD1 might be the D (5 bases). V was clipped by 3 bases and J by 0 bases, with 18 bases between them. In germline, CDR1 is SNHLY, CDR2 FYNNEI. This CDR3 contains 19 residues. DNA of the CDR3: TGTGCCAGCAGTGACCCGCCGGGACTAATGAGCTCCTATAATTCACCCCTCCACTTT. It yields the protein CASSDPPGLMSSYNSPLHF.

The chain combines TRBV7-8 with TRBJ1-4, with 7 bases fitting TRBD1. This CDR3 spans 14 amino acids. Germline-derived CDR1 and CDR2 are SGHVS and FQNEAQ. The junction had 4 bases not matched to a gene; V was cut back by 4 bases and J by 5 bases. The CDR3 here is CASSSGTANEKLFF. CDR3 nucleotide sequence: TGTGCCAGCAGCTCCGGGACAGCGAATGAAAAACTGTTTTTT.

V is TRBV27 and J is TRBJ1-5; D might be TRBD1 (6 bases). This CDR3 contains 15 residues. The V and J ends lost 6 bases and 5 bases respectively, with 17 bases between them. Germline values: CDR1 MNHEY, CDR2 SMNVEV (reference sequence). CDR3 DNA: TGTGCCAGCAGACCCACGGGGGGCGCTTATCAGCCCCAGCATTTT. Translated: CASRPTGGAYQPQHF.

V usage is TRBV28 and J usage is TRBJ2-7; D perhaps matches TRBD1 (5 bases). Germline values: CDR1 MDHEN, CDR2 SYDVKM. CDR3 length: 14 amino acids. With 7 bases removed from V and 0 bases from J, the gap between germline ends came to 13 bases. CDR3 protein: CASKLSDSSYEQYF. In DNA form, the CDR3 reads TGTGCCAGCAAATTATCCGACAGCTCCTACGAGCAGTACTTC. Full variable domain (missing parts from reference TRBV28 and TRBJ2-7): DVKVTQSSRYLVKRTGEKVFLECVQDMDHENMFWYRQDPGLGLRLIYFSYDVKMKEKGDIPEGYSVSREKKERFSLILESASTNQTSMYLCASKLSDSSYEQYFGPGTRLTVT.

The table lists this clone with a few counts. The J gene is TRBJ2-1, the V gene TRBV1; the D segment call TRBD2 is taken from the table without a DNA check. TRBV1 is listed as a pseudogene. CDR3 length: 17 residues. The DNA of the CDR3 is TGCACCAGCAGCCAACCTTCCGGACTAGCGGGGGTTAATGAGCAGTTCTTC. Its translation is CTSSQPSGLAGVNEQFF.

This rearrangement joins TRBV18 to TRBJ1-2; tentatively, D is TRBD1 (5 bases). Germline V gives CDR1 KGHSH, CDR2 LQKENI. CDR3 length equals 13 residues. V lost 3 bases and J lost 5, with 10 bases in between. CDR3 sequence reads: CASSPQGLYGYTF. CDR3 nucleotide sequence: TGTGCCAGCTCACCCCAGGGATTGTATGGCTACACCTTC.